The 17 T cell receptor beta chains reported below all come from one sample, sequenced in a study of shared clonotypes between healthy human individuals. Sequencing was performed with immunoSEQ multiplex PCR; in TCRdb, only in-frame clones are kept and a portion is missing. The top ten clones hold approximately 0.3% of a sample with about 380,000 clones, 96% of them seen once. Sequencing input: memory CD8+ T cells sorted from blood. Documented subset: CD45RO+ cells pooled with CCR7-negative TemRA cells. These receptors were obtained from a young man in good health.

The V and J genes are TRBV4-2 and TRBJ2-7; D remains unclear. Per the germline V gene, CDR1 is LGHNA and CDR2 is YNFKEQ. V lost 5 bases and J lost 2, with 19 bases in between. The CDR3 loop spans 16 amino acids. CDR3 region: CASSSHGLSMTYEQYF. The DNA for the CDR3 is TGTGCCAGCAGCTCACACGGGTTATCCATGACCTACGAGCAGTACTTC.

The rearrangement links TRBV7-8 to TRBJ1-1; 7 bases match TRBD1. J was trimmed by 1 base and V by 5 bases; bases with no gene match: 1. CDR3 length: 13 residues. CDR1 SGHVS and CDR2 FQNEAQ come from the germline V gene. The CDR3 reads CASSRTGNTEAFF. The CDR3 coding sequence is TGTGCCAGCAGCCGGACAGGGAACACTGAAGCTTTCTTT. Combining the CDR3 with reference TRBV7-8 and TRBJ1-1 gives the whole variable domain GAGVSQSPRYKVAKRGQDVALRCDPISGHVSLFWYQQALGQGPEFLTYFQNEAQLDKSGLPSDRFFAERPEGSVSTLKIQRTQQEDSAVYLCASSRTGNTEAFFGQGTRLTVV.

The gene calls are TRBV7-2 and TRBJ2-1, with TRBD2 matching 10 bases. V lost 5 bases and J lost 9; bases outside the gene matches: 4. The CDR3 sequence is 13 residues long. Germline-derived CDR1 and CDR2 are SGHTA and FQGNSA. The CDR3 reads CASSPSGRGEQFF. The CDR3 nucleotides are TGTGCCAGCAGCCCTAGCGGGAGAGGTGAGCAGTTCTTC.

This clone has only a few counts. This chain connects TRBV7-9 to TRBJ1-2, with D possibly TRBD1 on 5 matching bases. The CDR3 loop spans 14 amino acids. Germline V gene data show CDR1 as SEHNR and CDR2 as FQNEAQ (reference sequence). V lost 1 base, J lost 6 bases, and 12 bases lay in between. The CDR3 DNA follows: TGTGCCAGCAGCTTAGAATTTCGGGGGAATGGCTACACCTTC. Translating it yields CASSLEFRGNGYTF.

V is TRBV10-1 and J is TRBJ1-1, with 7 bases that match TRBD1. V shed 2 bases, J shed 3 bases, and the junction held 9 bases outside the gene matches. Germline CDR1 WNHNN, CDR2 SYGVQD (reference sequence). The CDR3 runs to 16 residues. The CDR3 DNA reads TGCGCCAGCAGTGAGACGCAGGGGGGACGGGACACTGAAGCTTTCTTT. Amino acids: CASSETQGGRDTEAFF.

V usage is TRBV27 and J usage is TRBJ2-1, with TRBD2 identical over 12 bases. The V gene end was trimmed by 5 bases and the J gene end by 3 bases; junction bases not matched to a gene: 17. The CDR3 contains 20 residues. Germline assignment: CDR1 MNHEY and CDR2 SMNVEV (reference sequence). CDR3 sequence (DNA): TGTGCCAGCAGTCAAACGACTAGCGGGAGAAAGGGCCCCGGCTACAATGAGCAGTTCTTC. Translating it yields CASSQTTSGRKGPGYNEQFF.

The CDR3 region has the DNA TGTGCCTGGAGTGGCCCCAGGTTCCCGAACACTGAAGCTTTCTTT. Translating gives CAWSGPRFPNTEAFF. V usage is TRBV30 and J usage is TRBJ1-1; D not certain. The V end was cut by 1 base, the J end by 1 base, with 13 bases between. The germline CDR1 and CDR2 sequences are GTSNPN and SVGIG (reference sequence). The CDR3 runs 15 residues.

The V and J genes are TRBV18 and TRBJ1-3, with D perhaps matching TRBD1 (6 bases). Germline assignment: CDR1 KGHSH and CDR2 LQKENI. The V gene lost 6 bases and the J gene lost 4 bases, with 16 bases spanning the gap. The CDR3 extends over 15 amino acids. CDR3 coding DNA: TGTGCCAGCTCCCGGCTACAGGGCTCCGGAAACACCATATATTTT. Residues: CASSRLQGSGNTIYF.

This chain connects TRBV25-1 to TRBJ1-5, with D possibly matching TRBD1 (5 bases). The CDR3 runs to 14 residues. The V gene's germline CDR1 is MGHDK and CDR2 SYGVNS. The V end was cut by 4 bases, the J end by 7 bases, with 14 bases between. CDR3: CASSAWGYWQPQHF. Written as DNA, the CDR3 is TGTGCCAGCAGTGCCTGGGGGTACTGGCAGCCCCAGCATTTT. The full variable domain, its missing parts supplied by reference TRBV25-1 and TRBJ1-5, is EADIYQTPRYLVIGTGKKITLECSQTMGHDKMYWYQQDPGMELHLIHYSYGVNSTEKGDLSSESTVSRIRTEHFPLTLESARPSHTSQYLCASSAWGYWQPQHFGDGTRLSIL.

V gene TRBV28 combines with J gene TRBJ2-7; TRBD1 agrees at 7 bases. V lost 3 bases, J lost 4 bases, and 6 bases stayed unmatched. The CDR3 is 14 amino acids. The germline V gene has CDR1 MDHEN and CDR2 SYDVKM. In DNA form, the CDR3 reads TGTGCCAGCAGTTTGCTAGGGGGCGGGTACGAGCAGTACTTC. Translating gives CASSLLGGGYEQYF.

The chain combines TRBV5-1 with TRBJ2-5; maybe TRBD2 (5 bases). The CDR3 has 13 residues. Per germline, CDR1 SGHRS and CDR2 YFSETQ. Trimming stripped 4 bases from V and 6 bases from J, with 13 bases between. Here the CDR3 reads CASSPASPQTQYF. The CDR3 coding sequence is TGCGCCAGCAGCCCCGCTAGCCCTCAGACCCAGTACTTC.

This chain joins TRBV19 and TRBJ2-3; a possible D gene is TRBD2 (6 bases). The CDR3 has 16 residues. The germline V gene has CDR1 LNHDA and CDR2 SQIVND (reference sequence). V was cut by 5 bases and J by 2 bases, with 17 bases left in between. CDR3 DNA sequence: TGTGCCAGTAGTCGCCAGACTAGGTCGCACACAGATACGCAGTATTTT. It is translated as CASSRQTRSHTDTQYF.

Concerning this clone itself: Within the sample, other DNA sequences also encode this same CDR3. For the CDR3, the DNA is TGCGCCAGCAGCTTCGGCTCCTACGAGCAGTACTTC. Translating it yields CASSFGSYEQYF. The J gene is TRBJ2-7, the V gene TRBV5-1; D remains unclear. The CDR3 is 12 residues long. Trimming took 2 bases from V and 0 from J, leaving 3 bases between them. The germline gives CDR1 SGHRS, CDR2 YFSETQ.

This clone was counted once. This chain joins TRBV6-6 and TRBJ2-5; possibly TRBD2 for D (6 bases). CDR3 length: 14 residues. Germline-derived CDR1 and CDR2 are MNHNY and SVGAGI (reference sequence). V lost 2 bases to trimming and J lost 4 bases, with 11 bases between them. The CDR3 region has the DNA TGTGCCAGCAGTTACAAACGGGGACTAGAGACCCAGTACTTC. Translation: CASSYKRGLETQYF.

The chain is built from TRBV6-4 and TRBJ1-1, with 10 bases that match TRBD1. The CDR3 sequence is 15 residues long. The germline V gene has CDR1 MRHNA and CDR2 SNTAGT. The V and J ends lost 0 bases and 5 bases, in that order; junction bases with no gene match: 3. In DNA form, the CDR3 reads TGTGCCAGCAGTGACTCTGAGGACAGGGGGACTGAAGCTTTCTTT. Its translation: CASSDSEDRGTEAFF.

The gene calls are TRBV7-2 and TRBJ2-7; 10 bases are shared with TRBD2. CDR1 and CDR2 from the germline V gene are SGHTA and FQGNSA. The trim removed 5 bases at V and 2 bases at J, leaving 6 bases unmatched. This CDR3 comprises 15 residues. CDR3 nucleotide sequence: TGTGCCAGCAGCAAAGGACTAGCGGACACCTACGAGCAGTACTTC. Translating it yields CASSKGLADTYEQYF.

The V gene is TRBV5-1, the J gene TRBJ1-2; 8 bases align to TRBD1. V was pared by 0 bases and J by 0 bases, with 16 bases of the junction left unmatched. The CDR3 runs to 20 residues. The germline V gene has CDR1 SGHRS and CDR2 YFSETQ. CDR3 DNA: TGCGCCAGCAGCTTGGTACCGACAGGGGCCCCATTCGGCCCTAACTATGGCTACACCTTC. It yields the protein CASSLVPTGAPFGPNYGYTF.